The clone carrying this TCR beta chain occurred a few times. These data are taken from a study of blood T cell repertoires in COVID-19. Clones were sequenced by immunoSEQ multiplex PCR, and TCRdb holds only the in-frame ones, with some missing. The sample shows approximately 400,000 clones, roughly four fifths of them seen only once. Germline V gives CDR1 MNHEY, CDR2 SVGAGI. This CDR3 has 16 residues. The V and J ends lost 0 bases and 2 bases respectively, with 8 bases between them. The study counted Cohort 3 donors as recovered given two negative PCRs, clearance, or symptom resolution. This TCR derives from a woman in her forties or fifties who had recovered from COVID-19. The chain uses TRBV6-5 and TRBJ1-6; D unclear. The sequencing input was PBMCs or T cells enriched from blood (not recorded which). The CDR3 DNA reads as TGTGCCAGCAGTTACTCGAGAGTTCCCTATAATTCACCCCTCCACTTT. Translation: CASSYSRVPYNSPLHF.